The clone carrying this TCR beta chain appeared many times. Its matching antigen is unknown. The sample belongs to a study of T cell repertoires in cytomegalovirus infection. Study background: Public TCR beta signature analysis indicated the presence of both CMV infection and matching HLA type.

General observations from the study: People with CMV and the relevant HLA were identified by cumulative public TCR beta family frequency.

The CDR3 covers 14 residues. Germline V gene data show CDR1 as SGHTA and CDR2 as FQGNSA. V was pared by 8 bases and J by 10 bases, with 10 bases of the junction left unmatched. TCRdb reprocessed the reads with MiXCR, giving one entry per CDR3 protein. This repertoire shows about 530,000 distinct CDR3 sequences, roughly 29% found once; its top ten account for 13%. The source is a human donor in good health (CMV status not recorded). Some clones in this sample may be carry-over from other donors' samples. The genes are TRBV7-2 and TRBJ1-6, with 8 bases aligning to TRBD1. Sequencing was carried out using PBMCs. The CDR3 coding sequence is TGTGCCAGCTCAAACGGACAGGGTCTGTCACCCCTCCACTTT. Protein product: CASSNGQGLSPLHF.